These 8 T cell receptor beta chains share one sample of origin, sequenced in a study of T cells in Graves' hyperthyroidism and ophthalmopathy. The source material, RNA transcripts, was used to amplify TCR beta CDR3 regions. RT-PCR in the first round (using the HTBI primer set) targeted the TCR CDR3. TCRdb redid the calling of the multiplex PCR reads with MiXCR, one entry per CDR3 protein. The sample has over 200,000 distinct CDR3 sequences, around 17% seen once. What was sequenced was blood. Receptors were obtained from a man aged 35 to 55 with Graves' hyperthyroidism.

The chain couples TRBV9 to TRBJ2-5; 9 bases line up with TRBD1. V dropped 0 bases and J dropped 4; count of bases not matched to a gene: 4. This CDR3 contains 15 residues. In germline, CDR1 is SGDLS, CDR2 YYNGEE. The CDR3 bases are TGTGCCAGCAGCGTAGGAAACAGGGGGCGAGAGACCCAGTACTTC. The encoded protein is CASSVGNRGRETQYF.

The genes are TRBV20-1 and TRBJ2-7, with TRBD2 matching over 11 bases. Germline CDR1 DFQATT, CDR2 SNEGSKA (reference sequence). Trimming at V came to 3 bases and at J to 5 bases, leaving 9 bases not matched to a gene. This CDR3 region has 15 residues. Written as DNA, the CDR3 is TGCAGTGCTAGGGATCCCCTAGCGGGAGGCAACGAGCAGTACTTC. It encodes CSARDPLAGGNEQYF.

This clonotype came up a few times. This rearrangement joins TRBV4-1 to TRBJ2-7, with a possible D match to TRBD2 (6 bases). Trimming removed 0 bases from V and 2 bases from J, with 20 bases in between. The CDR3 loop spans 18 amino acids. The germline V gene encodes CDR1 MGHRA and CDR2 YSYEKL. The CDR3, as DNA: TGCGCCAGCAGCCAAGAACCAAATGGGGGGTCCGGAACCTACGAGCAGTACTTC. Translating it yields CASSQEPNGGSGTYEQYF.

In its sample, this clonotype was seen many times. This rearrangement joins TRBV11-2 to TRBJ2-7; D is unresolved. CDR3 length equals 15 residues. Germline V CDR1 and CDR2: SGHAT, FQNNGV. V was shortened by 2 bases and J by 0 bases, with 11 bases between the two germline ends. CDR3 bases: TGTGCCAGCAGCTTAATGAAGGGAAGCTCCTACGAGCAGTACTTC. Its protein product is CASSLMKGSSYEQYF.

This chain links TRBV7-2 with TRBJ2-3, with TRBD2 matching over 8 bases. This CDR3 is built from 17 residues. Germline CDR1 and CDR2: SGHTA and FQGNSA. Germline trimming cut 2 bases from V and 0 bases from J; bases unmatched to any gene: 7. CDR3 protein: CASSLYSAGASTDTQYF. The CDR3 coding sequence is TGTGCCAGCAGCTTATATTCAGCGGGGGCGAGCACAGATACGCAGTATTTT.

The CDR3 DNA sequence: TGCGCCAGCAGCCAAAGCAATTCACCCCTCCACTTT. This sequence encodes CASSQSNSPLHF. The chain carries TRBV4-3 and TRBJ1-6; D unclear. From germline, CDR1 is LGHNA and CDR2 YSLEER. V was cut by 2 bases and J by 7 bases, with 3 bases left in between. The CDR3 runs 12 residues.

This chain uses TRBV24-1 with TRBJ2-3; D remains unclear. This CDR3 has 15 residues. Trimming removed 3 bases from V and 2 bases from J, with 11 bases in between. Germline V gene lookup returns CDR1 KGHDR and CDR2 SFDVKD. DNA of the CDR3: TGTGCCACCAGTGATCCGGACGGGCTCACAGATACGCAGTATTTT. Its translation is CATSDPDGLTDTQYF.

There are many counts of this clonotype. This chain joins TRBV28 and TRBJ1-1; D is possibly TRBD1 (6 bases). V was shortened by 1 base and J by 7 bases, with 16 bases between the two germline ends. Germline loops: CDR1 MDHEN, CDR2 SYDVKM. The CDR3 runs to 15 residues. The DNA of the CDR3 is TGTGCCAGCAGTTTATTAGACAGGAAGATAGATGAAGCTTTCTTT. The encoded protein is CASSLLDRKIDEAFF.